What follows describes a single T cell receptor (beta chain). What it binds is not known. The data originate from a study of high-grade serous ovarian cancer treatment subgroups. Overall study findings and caveats: TCR relatedness rose with neoantigen level and trended with mutation load. The analyses considered CDR3 and ignored CDR1 and CDR2. Same-patient tumor repertoires overlapped at about 0.11 to 0.85; different patients barely overlapped.

Sequenced by immunoSEQ multiplex PCR; TCRdb stores in-frame clones only, minus some. The table lists around 6,100 clones, 70% to 80% of them singletons. Tumor tissue was taken before any definitive surgery or chemotherapy was given. The CDR3 contains 15 residues. Germline lookup yields CDR1 SGHRS and CDR2 YFSETQ. Trimming at V came to 3 bases and at J to 7 bases, leaving 5 bases not matched to a gene. This sequence was found in a human donor with high-grade serous ovarian cancer. The sequenced sample was tumor tissue. The chain joins TRBV5-1 to TRBJ2-7; 15 bases are shared with TRBD2. The CDR3 DNA sequence: TGCGCCAGCAGCTCGGGACTAGCGGGAGGAGGTGAGCAGTACTTC. Protein: CASSSGLAGGGEQYF.